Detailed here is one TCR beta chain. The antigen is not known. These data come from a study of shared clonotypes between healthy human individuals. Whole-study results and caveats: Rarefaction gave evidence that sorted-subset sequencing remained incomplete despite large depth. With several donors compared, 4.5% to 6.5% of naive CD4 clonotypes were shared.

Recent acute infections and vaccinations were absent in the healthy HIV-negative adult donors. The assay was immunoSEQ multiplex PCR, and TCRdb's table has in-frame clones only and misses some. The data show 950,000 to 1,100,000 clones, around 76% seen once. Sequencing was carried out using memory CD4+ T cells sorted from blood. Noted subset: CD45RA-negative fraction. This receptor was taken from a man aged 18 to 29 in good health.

The CDR3 bases are TGTGCCAGCAGTTTAGGGACCGGTGGGCAGTACTTC. Its translation is CASSLGTGGQYF. The gene calls are TRBV28 and TRBJ2-7; D tentatively reads TRBD1 or TRBD2 (5 bases each). V dropped 2 bases and J dropped 9 bases, with 11 bases sitting between them. Looked up from germline, CDR1 is MDHEN and CDR2 is SYDVKM. CDR3 size: 12 residues.